Listed below are T cell receptor beta chains from one sample, sequenced in a study of a mutant IDH1 vaccine in newly diagnosed glioma. The data were produced by immunoSEQ multiplex PCR, yet TCRdb's version contains in-frame clones alone and is incomplete. The sample holds 65,000 to 70,000 clones, over 70% seen once. Sequencing was performed on peripheral blood mononuclear cells (PBMCs), taken from a glioma patient treated with radiotherapy, temozolomide or both. These receptors originate from a woman under 30 with glioma. Some clones in this sample may be carry-over from other donors' samples. The CDR3 runs from the conserved cysteine through the conserved F or W. A D gene is named only where the DNA matches it firmly. Where a row states a size, it is once, few, many or the class of an expanded clone; other rows omit it.

J gene | D gene | clone size | V gene | CDR3 protein | CDR3 DNA
TRBJ1-2 | . | . | TRBV2 | CASSPIGGRVVYGYTF | TGTGCCAGCAGTCCAATTGGGGGCAGGGTGGTCTATGGCTACACCTTC
TRBJ2-7 | TRBD2 | . | TRBV29-1 | CSVGGVAGAYEQYF | TGCAGCGTTGGAGGGGTAGCGGGAGCCTACGAGCAGTACTTC
TRBJ1-2 | . | . | TRBV20-1 | CSARLNGYTF | TGCAGTGCGAGATTGAATGGCTACACCTTC
TRBJ2-7 | . | . | TRBV7-9 | CASSLELRYEQYF | TGTGCCAGCAGCTTGGAACTACGCTACGAGCAGTACTTC
TRBJ1-2 | TRBD1 | few | TRBV12-5 | CASGFRTGNGYTF | TGTGCTAGTGGTTTCCGGACAGGGAATGGCTACACCTTC
TRBJ2-7 | . | . | TRBV5-6 | CASSQGLASYEQYF | TGTGCCTCCTCGCAGGGGCTTGCCTCCTACGAGCAGTACTTC
TRBJ2-7 | TRBD2 | . | TRBV11-3 | CASSGRTSGSAYEQYF | TGTGCCAGCAGCGGGCGGACTAGCGGGAGTGCTTACGAGCAGTACTTC
TRBJ2-7 | . | . | TRBV5-4 | CASSTGGGTGYEQYF | TGTGCCAGCAGCACCGGGGGCGGGACCGGCTACGAGCAGTACTTC
TRBJ2-5 | . | . | TRBV5-1 | CASSSGGLPLRETQYF | TGCGCCAGCAGCTCCGGGGGACTGCCCCTAAGAGAGACCCAGTACTTC
TRBJ1-2 | TRBD1 | . | TRBV4-3 | CASSQAGTGINYGYTF | TGCGCCAGCAGCCAGGCCGGGACAGGTATAAACTATGGCTACACCTTC
TRBJ2-2 | . | once | TRBV5-4 | CASSLAGELFF | TGTGCCAGCAGCTTGGCCGGGGAGCTGTTTTTT
TRBJ2-7 | TRBD1 | . | TRBV2 | CASKPGQPPYEQYF | TGTGCCAGCAAACCGGGACAGCCACCCTACGAGCAGTACTTC
TRBJ1-2 | TRBD1 | . | TRBV10-3 | CAISEHRGGNYGYTF | TGTGCCATCAGTGAGCACAGGGGTGGTAACTATGGCTACACCTTC
TRBJ1-2 | . | . | TRBV2 | CASSEADRNYGYTF | TGTGCCAGCAGTGAAGCGGACAGAAACTATGGCTACACCTTC
TRBJ1-4 | TRBD1 | . | TRBV2 | CASSARTGENEKLFF | TGTGCCAGCAGTGCCAGGACAGGGGAGAATGAAAAACTGTTTTTT
TRBJ2-5 | TRBD1 | . | TRBV9 | CASSVAGTGEETQYF | TGTGCCAGCAGCGTTGCCGGGACAGGGGAAGAGACCCAGTACTTC
TRBJ1-3 | . | once | TRBV25-1 | CASMVGGGSSGNTIYF | TGTGCCAGCATGGTGGGAGGAGGTAGCTCTGGAAACACCATATATTTT
TRBJ2-7 | TRBD2 | . | TRBV7-6 | CASSLTSGVYEQYF | TGTGCCAGCAGCTTGACTAGCGGGGTATACGAGCAGTACTTC
TRBJ1-1 | . | few | TRBV7-6 | CASSLGNEAFF | TGTGCCAGCAGCTTAGGAAATGAAGCTTTCTTT
TRBJ2-3 | . | . | TRBV1 | CTSSPIPSGQRPDTQYF | TGCACCAGCAGCCCAATCCCTAGCGGGCAACGCCCAGATACGCAGTATTTT
TRBJ2-3 | TRBD2 | once | TRBV7-2 | CASSLRTSGGLITDTQYF | TGTGCCAGCAGCTTAAGGACTAGCGGGGGACTAATCACAGATACGCAGTATTTT
TRBJ2-6 | . | . | TRBV5-4 | CASSQIASSGANVLTF | TGTGCCAGCAGCCAGATTGCTAGCTCTGGGGCCAACGTCCTGACTTTC
TRBJ1-3 | . | . | TRBV5-1 | CASSSGEAGNTIYF | TGCGCCAGCAGCTCCGGAGAAGCTGGAAACACCATATATTTT
TRBJ2-7 | TRBD1 | once | TRBV6-1 | CASSAPWVDRGSYEQYF | TGTGCCAGCAGTGCCCCCTGGGTGGACAGGGGGTCCTACGAGCAGTACTTC
TRBJ1-2 | . | . | TRBV27 | CASSLGVRAVDGYTF | TGTGCCAGCAGTTTAGGGGTTAGGGCCGTCGATGGCTACACCTTC
TRBJ2-1 | TRBD2 | . | TRBV6-5 | CASSWGLAHNEQFF | TGTGCCAGCAGTTGGGGACTAGCCCACAATGAGCAGTTCTTC
TRBJ1-1 | . | . | TRBV11-3 | CASSSWMNTEAFF | TGTGCCAGCAGCTCCTGGATGAACACTGAAGCTTTCTTT
TRBJ1-2 | . | . | TRBV27 | CASSFGGDYGYTF | TGTGCCAGCAGTTTTGGAGGGGACTATGGCTACACCTTC
TRBJ1-4 | . | . | TRBV5-1 | CASKGGSGEKLFF | TGCGCCAGCAAGGGGGGGTCGGGTGAAAAACTGTTTTTT
TRBJ2-1 | TRBD1 | once | TRBV4-3 | CASSQGGVTGSNEQFF | TGCGCCAGCAGCCAAGGGGGCGTGACAGGGAGCAATGAGCAGTTCTTC
TRBJ2-5 | TRBD1 | . | TRBV5-1 | CASRRTGSTQETQYF | TGCGCCAGCAGGAGGACAGGGTCCACCCAAGAGACCCAGTACTTC
TRBJ2-5 | . | . | TRBV5-6 | CASSQSGLPAWTQYF | TGTGCCAGCAGCCAGTCGGGACTCCCGGCGTGGACCCAGTACTTC
TRBJ1-5 | TRBD1 | . | TRBV5-1 | CASSQTGSREQPQHF | TGCGCCAGCAGCCAGACAGGGAGTCGGGAACAGCCCCAGCATTTT
TRBJ1-2 | TRBD1 | few | TRBV14 | CASSLRGASYGYTF | TGTGCCAGCAGCCTCAGGGGGGCTAGCTATGGCTACACCTTC
TRBJ1-2 | . | . | TRBV27 | CASSFNPSYGYTF | TGTGCCAGCAGTTTTAACCCCTCCTATGGCTACACCTTC
TRBJ2-1 | . | few | TRBV11-2 | CASSLAQWGSSYNEQFF | TGTGCCAGCAGCTTAGCCCAGTGGGGGAGCTCCTACAATGAGCAGTTCTTC